Each of the 18 T cell receptor beta chains below was sequenced from the same sample in a study of blood T cell repertoires in COVID-19. Sequencing was performed with immunoSEQ multiplex PCR; in TCRdb, only in-frame clones are kept and a portion is missing. Of more than 200,000 clones listed, around 88% are singletons. Sequences were obtained from peripheral blood. The receptor set was obtained from a man at least 80 years old with acute or convalescent COVID-19.

CDR3 sequence (DNA): TGTGCCAGCAGCCGAGACGGGAGCTCTGGAAACACCATATATTTT. Its translation is CASSRDGSSGNTIYF. The genes are TRBV7-8 and TRBJ1-3; no clear D. Trimming took off 5 bases at V and 0 bases at J, with 11 bases between the two ends. CDR3 length: 15 amino acids. Germline CDR1 is SGHVS and CDR2 is FQNEAQ.

The chain recombines TRBV9 with TRBJ2-5, with 8 bases lining up with TRBD2. Germline lookup yields CDR1 SGDLS and CDR2 YYNGEE. The J segment lost 2 bases and the V segment lost 4 bases, leaving 7 bases of the junction unmatched. The CDR3 loop spans 15 amino acids. CDR3: CASSTNLAGQETQYF. Written as DNA, the CDR3 is TGTGCCAGCAGCACCAATTTAGCGGGACAAGAGACCCAGTACTTC.

The chain has TRBV6-2 or TRBV6-3 and TRBJ2-7; 9 bases align to TRBD2. The germline V gene has CDR1 MNHEY and CDR2 SVGEGT. The ends lost 2 bases at V and 5 bases at J; junction bases unmatched: 4. This CDR3 has 14 amino acids. The CDR3 sequence: CASSYEREVHEQYF. The DNA of the CDR3 is TGTGCCAGCAGTTACGAGCGGGAGGTCCACGAGCAGTACTTC.

This chain uses TRBV5-5 with TRBJ2-3; 8 bases match TRBD2. Trimming cost V 1 base and J 14 bases; bases outside gene matches: 12. This CDR3 has 14 amino acids. Germline-derived CDR1 and CDR2 are SGHKS and YYEKEE (reference sequence). The CDR3 bases are TGTGCCAGCAGCTTGCCGACGGGAGGGCCTGGTTCGTATTTT. This translates into CASSLPTGGPGSYF.

The chain couples TRBV6-5 to TRBJ1-6; possible D gene TRBD1, 5 bases. CDR3 length equals 14 residues. Germline V gene sequence: CDR1 MNHEY, CDR2 SVGAGI. Trimming took off 7 bases at V and 10 bases at J, with 17 bases between the two ends. CDR3 amino acids: CASIRSGEGSPLHF. The CDR3 DNA is TGTGCCAGCATCCGTTCGGGGGAGGGCTCACCCCTCCACTTT.

The V call is TRBV7-2, the J call TRBJ2-3; 7 positions agree with TRBD2. The V gene's germline CDR1 is SGHTA and CDR2 FQGNSA. V shed 6 bases, J shed 7 bases, and the junction held 13 bases outside the gene matches. CDR3 length: 15 residues. The DNA of the CDR3 is TGTGCCAGCAGTGGGGGTCGCGGGAGTCTGAATACGCAGTATTTT. Encoded protein: CASSGGRGSLNTQYF.

The rearrangement uses TRBV11-2 and TRBJ2-2; D might be TRBD2 (5 bases). Germline V gene sequence: CDR1 SGHAT, CDR2 FQNNGV. CDR3 length: 15 residues. The ends were cut back, 1 base at V and 4 bases at J, with 10 bases in the middle. The CDR3 region has the DNA TGTGCCAGCAGCTTAGTGGCTAGCTTCACCGGGGAGCTGTTTTTT. It translates to CASSLVASFTGELFF.

The chain has TRBV7-9 and TRBJ2-5; 7 bases map to TRBD1. With 4 bases clipped from V and 4 bases from J, the junction kept 6 bases outside the gene matches. The CDR3 totals 14 residues. Germline loops: CDR1 SEHNR, CDR2 FQNEAQ (reference sequence). CDR3 sequence reads: CASSSWDRTETQYF. In nucleotides, the CDR3 is TGTGCCAGCAGCTCTTGGGACAGAACAGAGACCCAGTACTTC.

The chain has TRBV11-2 and TRBJ2-7; D is unclear. CDR3 length: 12 amino acids. V lost 4 bases and J lost 8, with 12 bases in between. CDR1 SGHAT and CDR2 FQNNGV come from the germline V gene. The CDR3 spells CASSSSSWKQYF. CDR3 bases: TGTGCCAGCAGCTCTAGTTCCTGGAAGCAGTACTTC.

The rearrangement uses TRBV19 and TRBJ2-2; 7 positions match TRBD1. Germline V gene data show CDR1 as LNHDA and CDR2 as SQIVND (reference sequence). Trimming took 2 bases from V and 3 from J; bases not matched to a gene: 0. This CDR3 region has 14 residues. The CDR3 loop is CASSIQGDTGELFF. The CDR3 nucleotides are TGTGCCAGTAGTATACAGGGGGACACCGGGGAGCTGTTTTTT.

This clone showed up just once. J is TRBJ2-7 and V is TRBV27, with 12 bases identical to TRBD2. CDR3 length: 16 residues. V gave up 2 bases and J gave up 2 bases; unmatched junction bases: 4. Germline V gene lookup returns CDR1 MNHEY and CDR2 SMNVEV (reference sequence). The CDR3 nucleotides read TGTGCCAGCAGTTTAAGACTAGCGGGGGCCACCTACGAGCAGTACTTC. This codes for CASSLRLAGATYEQYF.

This chain connects TRBV5-4 to TRBJ2-7, with 12 bases lining up with TRBD2. V trimming: 5 bases; J trimming: 2 bases; junction bases outside the gene matches: 8. CDR1 and CDR2 from the germline V gene are SGHNT and YYREEE (reference sequence). The CDR3 has 16 residues. The CDR3 here is CASSTGTSGSPYEQYF. For the CDR3, the DNA is TGTGCCAGCAGTACCGGGACTAGCGGGTCCCCCTACGAGCAGTACTTC.

V gene TRBV6-5 combines with J gene TRBJ2-7; D unclear. V lost 6 bases and J lost 1, with 7 bases in between. The CDR3 contains 12 residues. Germline V gives CDR1 MNHEY, CDR2 SVGAGI. The CDR3 here is CASSPGSYEQYF. The CDR3 DNA sequence: TGTGCCAGCAGCCCCGGGTCCTACGAGCAGTACTTC.

The gene calls are TRBV10-3 and TRBJ1-4; 7 nucleotides match TRBD1. The CDR3 loop spans 16 amino acids. The V gene's germline CDR1 is ENHRY and CDR2 SYGVKD. The trim removed 3 bases at V and 10 bases at J, leaving 14 bases unmatched. The chain's CDR3 is CAISEWDSLDRGKLFF. The CDR3 DNA is TGTGCCATCAGTGAATGGGACAGCCTTGATCGAGGAAAACTGTTTTTT.

In its sample, this clone was seen once. The CDR3 sequence is CASSRRGQGRTEAFF. The CDR3 DNA sequence: TGTGCCAGCAGCAGAAGGGGACAGGGGAGGACTGAAGCTTTCTTT. This chain uses TRBV7-3 with TRBJ1-1, with TRBD1 matching over 10 bases. This CDR3 has 15 residues. The junction had 8 bases not matched to a gene; V was cut back by 5 bases and J by 5 bases. Germline V gene sequence: CDR1 SGHTA, CDR2 FQGTGA.

V is TRBV9 and J is TRBJ2-3, with D maybe TRBD2 (6 bases). V lost 4 bases to trimming and J lost 3 bases, with 15 bases between them. The CDR3 sequence is 15 residues long. Germline assignment: CDR1 SGDLS and CDR2 YYNGEE. CDR3 nucleotide sequence: TGTGCCAGCAGCTTAACCGGGGGAGGAACAGATACGCAGTATTTT. It translates to CASSLTGGGTDTQYF. The complete variable domain, with remaining parts taken from reference TRBV9 and TRBJ2-3, reads DSGVTQTPKHLITATGQRVTLRCSPRSGDLSVYWYQQSLDQGLQFLIQYYNGEERAKGNILERFSAQQFPDLHSELNLSSLELGDSALYFCASSLTGGGTDTQYFGPGTRLTVL.

The chain joins TRBV6-5 to TRBJ1-1; no firm D call. Germline loops: CDR1 MNHEY, CDR2 SVGAGI. V was trimmed by 5 bases and J by 0 bases, leaving 7 bases between them. CDR3 length: 13 residues. This CDR3 is CASSLRLNTEAFF. The CDR3 DNA reads as TGTGCCAGCAGTCTTCGGTTGAACACTGAAGCTTTCTTT.

This clone was counted once. The DNA of the CDR3 is TGTGCCAGCAGAATGGGACAGGGAAATGGTGAGCAGTTCTTC. This sequence encodes CASRMGQGNGEQFF. The V and J genes are TRBV6-5 and TRBJ2-1, with TRBD1 matching 9 bases. Germline V CDR1 and CDR2: MNHEY, SVGAGI. The CDR3 runs 14 residues. J was trimmed by 9 bases and V by 6 bases; bases with no gene match: 9.